One sample yielded the 16 T cell receptor beta chains listed below, sequenced in a study of OX40 agonist ivuxolimab in advanced cancers. Profiling relied on immunoSEQ multiplex PCR, and the TCRdb table lists in-frame clones only, not all of them. The sample lists more than 45,000 clones; 88% were seen once. The source was CD4+ or CD8+ T cells sorted from blood, collected in a trial of the OX40 agonist ivuxolimab. The source of these receptors is an adult with an advanced solid tumor such as melanoma, head and neck, liver or kidney cancer.

This clone was picked up a small number of times. V is TRBV19 and J is TRBJ1-1; D may be TRBD1 (6 bases). The CDR3 extends over 16 amino acids. Trimming took 5 bases from V and 5 from J, leaving 21 bases between them. Per the germline V gene, CDR1 is LNHDA and CDR2 is SQIVND (reference sequence). The CDR3: CASSATDGGLGTEAFF. CDR3 coding DNA: TGTGCCAGTAGTGCCACAGATGGGGGGCTAGGAACTGAAGCTTTCTTT. Full variable domain (remainder filled in from reference TRBV19 and TRBJ1-1): DGGITQSPKYLFRKEGQNVTLSCEQNLNHDAMYWYRQDPGQGLRLIYYSQIVNDFQKGDIAEGYSVSREKKESFPLTVTSAQKNPTAFYLCASSATDGGLGTEAFFGQGTRLTVV.

J is TRBJ2-7 and V is TRBV28; D ambiguous. Trimming shortened V by 2 bases and J by 4 bases, and 3 bases separated the two germline ends. The CDR3 runs to 11 residues. CDR1 MDHEN and CDR2 SYDVKM come from the germline V gene. In DNA form, the CDR3 reads TGTGCCAGCAGTTTAAGGTACGAGCAGTACTTC. This codes for CASSLRYEQYF.

This clone was detected a few times. V and J are TRBV2 and TRBJ2-7; no definite D call. V was clipped by 2 bases and J by 6 bases, with 11 bases between them. Per germline, CDR1 SNHLY and CDR2 FYNNEI. The CDR3 consists of 13 residues. The CDR3 is CASSEYTVSEQYF. CDR3 DNA sequence: TGTGCCAGCAGTGAATACACAGTGTCCGAGCAGTACTTC.

The V and J genes are TRBV19 and TRBJ2-5; no definite D call. This CDR3 contains 13 residues. Trimming cost V 6 bases and J 1 base, with 9 bases left between them. Germline CDR1 and CDR2: LNHDA and SQIVND (reference sequence). Here the CDR3 DNA reads TGTGCCAGTAGCTTAACATTCCAAGAGACCCAGTACTTC. Protein sequence: CASSLTFQETQYF.

V is TRBV7-2 and J is TRBJ2-7; D might be TRBD1 (5 bases). Germline V gene sequence: CDR1 SGHTA, CDR2 FQGNSA. The CDR3 has 15 amino acids. Trimming left V 4 bases short and J 2 bases short, with 15 bases between. As DNA, the CDR3 is TGTGCCAGCAGCTCAGGGATAGGGGTGACCTACGAGCAGTACTTC. Amino acids: CASSSGIGVTYEQYF. The entire variable domain, with the rest obtained from reference TRBV7-2 and TRBJ2-7, is as follows: GAGVSQSPSNKVTEKGKDVELRCDPISGHTALYWYRQSLGQGLEFLIYFQGNSAPDKSGLPSDRFSAERTGGSVSTLTIQRTQQEDSAVYLCASSSGIGVTYEQYFGPGTRLTVT.

The genes are TRBV27 and TRBJ1-5; no reliable D call. This CDR3 contains 13 residues. CDR1 and CDR2 (germline): MNHEY, SMNVEV (reference sequence). Trimming pared 6 bases from V and 5 bases from J, leaving 11 bases between. The CDR3: CASSLREDQPQHF. The DNA of the CDR3 is TGTGCCAGCAGCCTAAGGGAGGATCAGCCCCAGCATTTT.

V usage is TRBV19 and J usage is TRBJ2-7, with a possible D match to TRBD1 (6 bases). V shed 3 bases and J shed 3 bases, with 9 bases lying between them. Germline V gene sequence: CDR1 LNHDA, CDR2 SQIVND (reference sequence). This CDR3 region has 13 residues. The CDR3 DNA sequence: TGTGCCAGTAGTATTGGCAGGGGCTACGAGCAGTACTTC. Protein sequence: CASSIGRGYEQYF.

V and J are TRBV28 and TRBJ1-1; D ambiguous. V lost 2 bases to trimming and J lost 1 base, with 5 bases between them. Germline values: CDR1 MDHEN, CDR2 SYDVKM. This CDR3 region has 13 residues. The CDR3 nucleotides are TGTGCCAGCAGTTTACTACGGAACACTGAAGCTTTCTTT. Translating gives CASSLLRNTEAFF.

The chain combines TRBV13 with TRBJ2-7, with 9 bases fitting TRBD2. The V gene end was trimmed by 3 bases and the J gene end by 2 bases; junction bases not matched to a gene: 2. The CDR3 extends over 14 amino acids. Germline V lookup: CDR1 PRHDT, CDR2 FYEKMQ (reference sequence). The CDR3 nucleotides are TGTGCCAGCAGCTTTAGCGGGAGCACCTACGAGCAGTACTTC. Amino acids: CASSFSGSTYEQYF.

Here the CDR3 reads CASSYVSGDSYEQYF. The CDR3 DNA reads TGTGCCAGCAGTTACGTTTCCGGGGACTCCTACGAGCAGTACTTC. The J gene is TRBJ2-7, the V gene TRBV6-6; tentative D call: TRBD2 (5 bases). The ends were cut back, 2 bases at V and 0 bases at J, with 11 bases in the middle. This CDR3 spans 15 amino acids. The germline V gene encodes CDR1 MNHNY and CDR2 SVGAGI (reference sequence).

This rearrangement joins TRBV19 to TRBJ1-1, with 8 bases lining up with TRBD1. The length of the CDR3 is 13 residues. In germline, CDR1 is LNHDA, CDR2 SQIVND (reference sequence). CDR3 sequence reads: CATGGALVTEAFF. In DNA form, the CDR3 reads TGTGCTACAGGGGGGGCGTTAGTCACTGAAGCTTTCTTT.

V is TRBV7-9 and J is TRBJ2-7; 10 bases fit TRBD1. Trimming took 4 bases from V and 4 from J; bases not matched to a gene: 4. The V gene's germline CDR1 is SEHNR and CDR2 FQNEAQ (reference sequence). CDR3 length equals 14 residues. The CDR3 loop is CASSYPGQGYEQYF. CDR3 bases: TGTGCCAGCAGCTACCCGGGACAGGGGTACGAGCAGTACTTC.

A few counts support this clone. CDR3 in DNA: TGTGCCTGGACCCGGGGATCCGGGAGGAATTCACCCCTCCACTTT. It is translated as CAWTRGSGRNSPLHF. The rearrangement joins TRBV30 to TRBJ1-6; no clear D. The CDR3 consists of 15 residues. Trimming took 4 bases from V and 7 from J, leaving 17 bases between them. The germline V gene encodes CDR1 GTSNPN and CDR2 SVGIG (reference sequence).

V gene TRBV29-1 combines with J gene TRBJ2-1, with TRBD2 matching over 7 bases. The V gene end was trimmed by 3 bases and the J gene end by 5 bases; junction bases not matched to a gene: 10. This CDR3 has 15 residues. Germline values: CDR1 SQVTM, CDR2 ANQGSEA. The CDR3 region has the DNA TGCAGCGTTGAGTTCCCCGGCGGGAGTAACAATGAGCAGTTCTTC. Its protein product is CSVEFPGGSNNEQFF.

The table lists this clone with a count of one. The chain combines TRBV19 with TRBJ2-5; the match to TRBD2 covers 13 bases. Germline V gene lookup returns CDR1 LNHDA and CDR2 SQIVND (reference sequence). After removal of 4 bases from V and 6 bases from J, the junction contained 5 bases not matched to a gene. The length of the CDR3 is 15 residues. This chain's CDR3 is CASSKLAGGRKTQYF. In DNA form, the CDR3 reads TGTGCCAGTAGTAAACTAGCGGGAGGGAGAAAGACCCAGTACTTC.

The chain has TRBV6-5 and TRBJ2-1, with TRBD2 matching 9 bases. The CDR3 extends over 16 amino acids. The V gene end was trimmed by 2 bases and the J gene end by 9 bases; junction bases not matched to a gene: 11. CDR1 and CDR2 from the germline V gene are MNHEY and SVGAGI. CDR3 coding DNA: TGTGCCAGCAGTTACATAGGCCTAGCGGGATCGTTTGAGCAGTTCTTC. It is translated as CASSYIGLAGSFEQFF.